The 15 T cell receptor beta chains below come from one sample, sequenced in a study of radiotherapy plus CTLA-4 blockade in lung cancer. Here immunoSEQ multiplex PCR was the method, and the copy in TCRdb shows in-frame clones only, minus some. The table lists 45,000 or so clones, around 69% of them singletons. Sample: peripheral blood, taken from a patient treated with radiotherapy plus ipilimumab. The receptors derive from a human donor with non-small cell lung cancer who had stable disease on radiotherapy plus ipilimumab.

The chain joins TRBV5-1 to TRBJ2-3; D is possibly TRBD2 (6 bases). Trimming stripped 4 bases from V and 0 bases from J, with 18 bases between. The CDR3 consists of 17 residues. Germline CDR1 and CDR2: SGHRS and YFSETQ. The CDR3 DNA is TGCGCCAGCAGCCAACCTCTTAGCGGTACTAGCACAGATACGCAGTATTTT. Amino acids: CASSQPLSGTSTDTQYF.

V and J are TRBV10-3 and TRBJ2-3; D possibly matches TRBD1 or TRBD2 (5 bases each). Trimming shortened V by 8 bases and J by 2 bases, and 14 bases separated the two germline ends. This CDR3 contains 14 residues. CDR1 is ENHRY and CDR2 is SYGVKD in the germline V gene. The CDR3 region has the DNA TGTGCCATCGGGGCTAGCCGAGTCACAGATACGCAGTATTTT. This codes for CAIGASRVTDTQYF.

As regards this clone: Other DNA sequences in the same sample also yield this CDR3. This rearrangement joins TRBV30 to TRBJ1-3; D uncertain. The CDR3 is 13 amino acids. Trimming shortened V by 2 bases and J by 1 base, and 6 bases separated the two germline ends. From germline, CDR1 is GTSNPN and CDR2 SVGIG (reference sequence). The CDR3 sequence is CAWSTGSGNTIYF. The CDR3 region has the DNA TGTGCCTGGAGTACGGGGTCTGGAAACACCATATATTTT.

The chain uses TRBV11-2 and TRBJ2-2; 7 bases map to TRBD1. The CDR3 consists of 17 residues. Germline assignment: CDR1 SGHAT and CDR2 FQNNGV. Unmatched junction bases numbered 5, after V lost 1 base and J lost 0 bases. The CDR3 nucleotides are TGTGCCAGCAGCTTAGCCCGGGGACAGCCGAACACCGGGGAGCTGTTTTTT. This encodes CASSLARGQPNTGELFF.

This sequence joins TRBV10-2 and TRBJ2-3, with a tentative D call TRBD1 (6 bases). V lost 6 bases and J lost 3, with 10 bases in between. CDR1 WSHSY and CDR2 SAAADI come from the germline V gene. The CDR3 contains 13 residues. CDR3 DNA: TGCGCCAGCAGGTCACAGGGAACAGATACGCAGTATTTT. Translated: CASRSQGTDTQYF.

This clone was observed a few times. The genes are TRBV5-5 and TRBJ1-3, with TRBD1 matching over 11 bases. V was clipped by 2 bases and J by 2 bases; unmatched bases: 6. Per the germline V gene, CDR1 is SGHKS and CDR2 is YYEKEE (reference sequence). The CDR3 has 17 residues. CDR3 sequence reads: CASSFTGTGGAGNTIYF. DNA for the CDR3: TGTGCCAGCAGCTTTACCGGGACAGGGGGTGCTGGAAACACCATATATTTT.

The chain has TRBV6-6 and TRBJ2-5, with a tentative D call TRBD2 (6 bases). Germline CDR1 MNHNY, CDR2 SVGAGI (reference sequence). With 1 base removed from V and 2 bases from J, the gap between germline ends came to 8 bases. The CDR3 consists of 14 residues. The CDR3 is CASSYFGGQETQYF. DNA for the CDR3: TGTGCCAGCAGTTACTTTGGGGGGCAAGAGACCCAGTACTTC.

The chain joins TRBV9 to TRBJ1-1; D unclear. V dropped 4 bases and J dropped 4 bases, with 17 bases sitting between them. CDR3 length equals 15 residues. Germline V gene data show CDR1 as SGDLS and CDR2 as YYNGEE. The CDR3 is CASSPEYTYPTEAFF. The CDR3 nucleotides read TGTGCCAGCAGCCCCGAATACACTTATCCCACTGAAGCTTTCTTT.

This rearrangement joins TRBV7-2 to TRBJ1-2; 7 bases are a match to TRBD1. The CDR3 contains 15 residues. Unmatched junction bases numbered 10, after V lost 5 bases and J lost 4 bases. The germline gives CDR1 SGHTA, CDR2 FQGNSA. The CDR3, as DNA: TGTGCCAGCAGCCCAGGGGGTTCAGCCTCCTATGGCTACACCTTC. Translation gives CASSPGGSASYGYTF.

CDR3 region: CASSVVHTRAAPEAFF. The CDR3 DNA is TGTGCCAGCAGCGTAGTTCACACCCGGGCGGCTCCTGAAGCTTTCTTT. J is TRBJ1-1 and V is TRBV9; D unclear. Germline V gene sequence: CDR1 SGDLS, CDR2 YYNGEE. With 0 bases removed from V and 6 bases from J, the gap between germline ends came to 18 bases. This CDR3 spans 16 amino acids.

This clone was recorded at least ten times. This rearrangement joins TRBV10-2 to TRBJ2-2; D gene ambiguous. CDR1 is WSHSY and CDR2 is SAAADI in the germline V gene. V was clipped by 3 bases and J by 9 bases, with 14 bases between them. The CDR3 spans 14 residues. The CDR3 DNA sequence: TGCGCCAGCAGTGATAGGTTGAGCTCCCGGGAGCTGTTTTTT. This sequence encodes CASSDRLSSRELFF.

In regard to this clone: Other DNA sequences in the sample encode the same CDR3. The chain couples TRBV7-9 to TRBJ1-1; D possibly corresponds to TRBD1 (6 bases). With 2 bases removed from V and 1 base from J, the gap between germline ends came to 8 bases. The CDR3 spans 14 residues. From germline, CDR1 is SEHNR and CDR2 FQNEAQ (reference sequence). CDR3 DNA: TGTGCCAGCAGCTTACAGGGGACGAACACTGAAGCTTTCTTT. It yields the protein CASSLQGTNTEAFF. Together with reference TRBV7-9 and TRBJ1-1, the CDR3 gives the full variable domain: DTGVSQNPRHKITKRGQNVTFRCDPISEHNRLYWYRQTLGQGPEFLTYFQNEAQLEKSRLLSDRFSAERPKGSFSTLEIQRTEQGDSAMYLCASSLQGTNTEAFFGQGTRLTVV.

This clone was detected once. The rearrangement links TRBV11-2 to TRBJ2-3; D might be TRBD2 (6 bases). Germline assignment: CDR1 SGHAT and CDR2 FQNNGV. Trimming shortened V by 5 bases and J by 1 base, and 19 bases separated the two germline ends. The CDR3 covers 17 residues. The CDR3 coding sequence is TGTGCCAGCAGCCCCCTCGGGGGAAGCCGGGGCACAGATACGCAGTATTTT. Translating it yields CASSPLGGSRGTDTQYF.

The CDR3 region has the DNA TGTGCCAGCAGCTTAGGGCTCTGGAACACTGAAGCTTTCTTT. Residues: CASSLGLWNTEAFF. The chain couples TRBV7-9 to TRBJ1-1; D is uncertain. The CDR3 extends over 14 amino acids. The germline gives CDR1 SEHNR, CDR2 FQNEAQ (reference sequence). V was shortened by 1 base and J by 1 base, with 7 bases between the two germline ends.

The chain combines TRBV5-5 with TRBJ1-6; possibly TRBD1 for D (6 bases). From germline, CDR1 is SGHKS and CDR2 YYEKEE (reference sequence). Trimming pared 2 bases from V and 9 bases from J, leaving 15 bases between. The CDR3 is 15 residues long. The DNA for the CDR3 is TGTGCCAGCAGCTTCTCGCCAGGGGATATTTCACCCCTCCACTTT. Its protein is CASSFSPGDISPLHF.